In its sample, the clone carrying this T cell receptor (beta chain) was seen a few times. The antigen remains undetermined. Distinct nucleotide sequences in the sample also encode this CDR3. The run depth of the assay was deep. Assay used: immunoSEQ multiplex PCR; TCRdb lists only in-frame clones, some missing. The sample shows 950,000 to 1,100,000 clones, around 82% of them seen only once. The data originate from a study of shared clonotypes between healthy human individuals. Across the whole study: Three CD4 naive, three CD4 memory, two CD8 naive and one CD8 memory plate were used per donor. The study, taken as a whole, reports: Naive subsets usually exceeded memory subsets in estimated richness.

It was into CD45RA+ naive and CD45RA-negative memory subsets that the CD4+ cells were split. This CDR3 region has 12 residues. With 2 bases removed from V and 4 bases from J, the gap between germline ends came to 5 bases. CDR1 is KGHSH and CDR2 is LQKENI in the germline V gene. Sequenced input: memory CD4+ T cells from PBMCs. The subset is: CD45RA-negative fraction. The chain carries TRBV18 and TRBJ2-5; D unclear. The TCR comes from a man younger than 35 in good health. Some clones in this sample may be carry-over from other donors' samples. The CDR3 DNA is TGTGCCAGCTCACCAGCCGGAGAGACCCAGTACTTC. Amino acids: CASSPAGETQYF.